This T cell receptor (beta chain) stems from a study of T cell clonality in common variable immunodeficiency. Whole-study results and caveats: In common variable immunodeficiency, TCR beta chains reportedly carried fewer deletions and N-nucleotide insertions. Compared with controls, CVID subjects had fewer shared TCRbeta clones. T cell subpopulation sequencing would be needed to explain CVID clonality.

Equal genomic DNA amounts from CVID and control samples were sequenced. Only in-frame clones appear in the TCRdb table, and some are missing; sequencing was by immunoSEQ multiplex PCR. The repertoire yields 50,000 or so clones, none seen only once; the top ten contain approximately 5.9%. Losses at the gene ends were 1 base for V and 1 base for J; bases not matched to a gene: 12. This CDR3 is built from 21 residues. Germline values: CDR1 SGHTA, CDR2 FQGTGA. This clone has only a few counts. Antigen: not known. The read gets to within 3 residues of the CDR3 end, and the germline J gene fills in the rest.

Sequencing input: peripheral blood mononuclear cells. The chain is built from TRBV7-3 and TRBJ2-5; 16 bases align to TRBD2. This clonotype was sampled from a person between 18 and 69 years old in good health. The sequenced CDR3 bases are TGTGCCAGCAGCTTAAGGGGGACTAGCGGGGGGGCACCACACCGCCAAGAGACC. It translates to CASSLRGTSGGAPHRQET. The whole CDR3 protein is CASSLRGTSGGAPHRQETQYF.